The 27 T cell receptor beta chains listed next were all sequenced from one sample in a study of T cell changes during pregnancy in multiple sclerosis. Only in-frame clones appear in the TCRdb table, and some are missing; sequencing was by immunoSEQ multiplex PCR. The sample lists tens of thousands of clones; about nine tenths were seen once. Sequenced material: peripheral blood, taken in the first trimester of pregnancy. These receptors all stem from a female donor in good health, enrolled as a control in a pregnancy study.

V usage is TRBV5-6 and J usage is TRBJ2-4; D perhaps matches TRBD2 (5 bases). V shed 5 bases and J shed 1 base, with 16 bases lying between them. This CDR3 is 16 amino acids long. Per the germline V gene, CDR1 is SGHDT and CDR2 is YYEEEE. CDR3 sequence reads: CASSSGAGLAKNIQYF. The CDR3 DNA reads TGTGCCAGCAGTTCTGGTGCGGGTCTGGCCAAAAACATTCAGTACTTC.

The chain joins TRBV6-5 to TRBJ2-7, with a weak D call TRBD1 (5 bases). Germline V CDR1 and CDR2: MNHEY, SVGAGI. CDR3 length: 14 amino acids. V lost 6 bases and J lost 1, with 13 bases in between. The CDR3 spells CASSPRVPSYEQYF. The CDR3 bases are TGTGCCAGCAGCCCCAGGGTCCCGTCCTACGAGCAGTACTTC.

This chain joins TRBV4-2 and TRBJ2-1; TRBD2 matches 7 bases. With V trimmed by 0 bases and J by 2 bases, 4 bases remained unmatched. The CDR3 runs to 16 residues. Per the germline V gene, CDR1 is LGHNA and CDR2 is YNFKEQ. CDR3 coding DNA: TGTGCCAGCAGCCAAGATAGACTAGCCACCTACAATGAGCAGTTCTTC. Amino acid sequence: CASSQDRLATYNEQFF.

The genes are TRBV18 and TRBJ2-5; TRBD2 is a possible D gene (5 bases). In germline, CDR1 is KGHSH, CDR2 LQKENI. The CDR3 has 13 residues. V lost 3 bases, J lost 2 bases, and 7 bases lay in between. The CDR3 sequence is CASSPGAQETQYF. In DNA, the CDR3 is TGTGCCAGCTCACCGGGAGCGCAAGAGACCCAGTACTTC. The full variable domain, with the rest looked up from reference TRBV18 and TRBJ2-5, is NAGVMQNPRHLVRRRGQEARLRCSPMKGHSHVYWYRQLPEEGLKFMVYLQKENIIDESGMPKERFSAEFPKEGPSILRIQQVVRGDSAAYFCASSPGAQETQYFGPGTRLLVL.

V and J are TRBV4-1 and TRBJ2-7, with 9 bases lining up with TRBD2. Germline-derived CDR1 and CDR2 are MGHRA and YSYEKL. The V gene end was trimmed by 6 bases and the J gene end by 0 bases; junction bases not matched to a gene: 6. The CDR3 is 15 residues long. This chain's CDR3 is CASSKYSGGSYEQYF. The CDR3, as DNA: TGCGCCAGCAGTAAATATAGCGGGGGCTCCTACGAGCAGTACTTC.

This clone was counted once. The chain carries TRBV12-5 and TRBJ1-1; D not resolved. V dropped 1 base and J dropped 1 base, with 7 bases sitting between them. The CDR3 loop spans 14 amino acids. The V gene's germline CDR1 is LGHNT and CDR2 FRNRAP. CDR3 sequence (DNA): TGTGCTAGTGGTTTGGCCTCAGGGAACACTGAAGCTTTCTTT. As protein: CASGLASGNTEAFF.

The chain links TRBV6-5 to TRBJ1-1; D perhaps matches TRBD1 (6 bases). CDR3 length: 13 amino acids. From germline, CDR1 is MNHEY and CDR2 SVGAGI. Trimming stripped 0 bases from V and 7 bases from J, with 9 bases between. The CDR3 coding sequence is TGTGCCAGCAGTTACTCCCCACAGGGTGAAGCTTTCTTT. Amino acid sequence: CASSYSPQGEAFF.

The V gene is TRBV18, the J gene TRBJ1-1, with a tentative D call TRBD1 (6 bases). Germline-derived CDR1 and CDR2 are KGHSH and LQKENI. Trimming left V 3 bases short and J 2 bases short, with 13 bases between. The CDR3 runs 15 residues. This CDR3 reads CASSPARTANTEAFF. The CDR3, as DNA: TGTGCCAGCTCACCTGCCAGGACAGCCAACACTGAAGCTTTCTTT.

The chain employs TRBV19 and TRBJ1-5; TRBD1 might be the D (6 bases). Per the germline V gene, CDR1 is LNHDA and CDR2 is SQIVND (reference sequence). The CDR3 has 15 amino acids. V lost 5 bases, J lost 4 bases, and 15 bases lay in between. CDR3 residues: CASSYSDRPNQPQHF. The CDR3 nucleotides are TGTGCCAGTAGTTACTCCGACAGGCCGAATCAGCCCCAGCATTTT.

V is TRBV5-1 and J is TRBJ2-3; 7 bases are shared with TRBD2. Germline CDR1 reads SGHRS; CDR2 reads YFSETQ. V trimming: 0 bases; J trimming: 1 base; junction bases outside the gene matches: 2. This CDR3 region has 15 residues. The CDR3 region is CASSLGLAGTDTQYF. Written as DNA, the CDR3 is TGCGCCAGCAGCTTGGGGCTAGCGGGCACAGATACGCAGTATTTT.

V is TRBV11-2 and J is TRBJ2-5; 10 bases align to TRBD2. This CDR3 comprises 15 residues. CDR1 and CDR2 (germline): SGHAT, FQNNGV. V lost 5 bases and J lost 2; bases outside the gene matches: 5. CDR3 loop: CASSILAGFQETQYF. In DNA, the CDR3 is TGTGCCAGCAGCATACTAGCGGGGTTTCAAGAGACCCAGTACTTC.

V usage is TRBV19 and J usage is TRBJ2-5, with 8 bases that match TRBD1. The CDR3 totals 16 residues. Trimming cost V 5 bases and J 5 bases; bases outside gene matches: 13. The germline gives CDR1 LNHDA, CDR2 SQIVND (reference sequence). The CDR3 is CASSFSPGGAGETQYF. CDR3 DNA: TGTGCCAGTAGTTTCAGCCCAGGGGGCGCGGGGGAGACCCAGTACTTC.

This chain links TRBV27 with TRBJ2-7, with 8 nucleotides matching TRBD2. J gave up 2 bases and V 0 bases, and 12 bases lay outside the gene matches. This CDR3 contains 18 residues. Germline V CDR1 and CDR2: MNHEY, SMNVEV (reference sequence). The chain's CDR3 is CASSLSVGVAGGAYEQYF. The CDR3 region has the DNA TGTGCCAGCAGTTTATCGGTCGGTGTCGCGGGGGGAGCCTACGAGCAGTACTTC.

The chain joins TRBV13 to TRBJ1-2; D not certain. The CDR3 has 15 residues. V was pared by 0 bases and J by 4 bases, with 12 bases between. Germline V gene data show CDR1 as PRHDT and CDR2 as FYEKMQ (reference sequence). The CDR3 DNA reads as TGTGCCAGCAGCTTAGGCCGGGGAATGGTCTATGGCTACACCTTC. It translates to CASSLGRGMVYGYTF.

The chain combines TRBV28 with TRBJ1-5; D possibly corresponds to TRBD1 (5 bases). From germline, CDR1 is MDHEN and CDR2 SYDVKM. The germline V and J ends were trimmed by 2 bases and 7 bases, with 15 bases remaining between them. CDR3 size: 15 residues. CDR3 nucleotide sequence: TGTGCCAGCAGTTTAGGGCAGGGCTTTCGCCAGCCCCAGCATTTT. This encodes CASSLGQGFRQPQHF.

The chain recombines TRBV2 with TRBJ1-2; D perhaps matches TRBD1 (5 bases). Germline CDR1 is SNHLY and CDR2 is FYNNEI. With 5 bases removed from V and 7 bases from J, the gap between germline ends came to 11 bases. The CDR3 runs 12 residues. CDR3 sequence: CASSLQGGGYTF. DNA for the CDR3: TGTGCCAGCAGTCTTCAGGGCGGTGGCTACACCTTC.

The chain has TRBV6-1 and TRBJ1-1; 7 bases are a match to TRBD1. The CDR3 sequence is 15 residues long. The germline gives CDR1 MNHNS, CDR2 SASEGT. Trimming at V came to 6 bases and at J to 4 bases, leaving 11 bases not matched to a gene. CDR3: CASRDSKGAVTEAFF. The CDR3 DNA follows: TGTGCCAGCAGAGACTCCAAGGGGGCGGTCACTGAAGCTTTCTTT.

The V gene is TRBV7-6, the J gene TRBJ2-7; 14 nucleotides match TRBD2. V was pared by 3 bases and J by 5 bases, with 6 bases of the junction left unmatched. The germline V gene encodes CDR1 SGHVS and CDR2 FNYEAQ. This CDR3 has 16 residues. CDR3 residues: CASSLGTSGSLDEQYF. The CDR3 DNA reads as TGTGCCAGCAGCTTGGGGACTAGCGGGAGTCTCGACGAGCAGTACTTC.

DNA of the CDR3: TGTGCCAGCGTACGAGTAGCGGGAAGTTGGAATGAGCAGTTCTTC. This codes for CASVRVAGSWNEQFF. The V call is TRBV6-1, the J call TRBJ2-1; 8 bases are a match to TRBD2. This CDR3 comprises 15 residues. Per the germline V gene, CDR1 is MNHNS and CDR2 is SASEGT. The trim removed 8 bases at V and 7 bases at J, leaving 13 bases unmatched.

This clone has only one observation. This rearrangement joins TRBV19 to TRBJ1-2; D unresolved. The CDR3 loop spans 15 amino acids. The ends were cut back, 7 bases at V and 5 bases at J, with 20 bases in the middle. CDR1 is LNHDA, CDR2 SQIVND, per germline (reference sequence). The CDR3 DNA is TGTGCCAGTACCCCGCGGGGAGTCGTTCGGTATGGCTACACCTTC. It encodes CASTPRGVVRYGYTF.

This chain links TRBV7-9 with TRBJ2-4; D is unclear. The CDR3 length is 17 residues. V lost 4 bases and J 0 bases, leaving 16 bases between the germline ends. Germline assignment: CDR1 SEHNR and CDR2 FQNEAQ (reference sequence). Here the CDR3 reads CASSSNKQLRAKNIQYF. The CDR3 DNA follows: TGTGCCAGCAGCTCGAATAAACAGCTCAGAGCCAAAAACATTCAGTACTTC.

This chain uses TRBV5-1 with TRBJ1-5, with TRBD1 as a possible D gene (6 bases). From germline, CDR1 is SGHRS and CDR2 YFSETQ. The V and J ends lost 5 bases and 2 bases respectively, with 11 bases between them. The CDR3 spans 14 residues. This chain's CDR3 is CASSRGGRNQPQHF. CDR3 DNA sequence: TGCGCCAGCAGTCGGGGGGGCCGCAATCAGCCCCAGCATTTT.

The count of this clone is one. The gene calls are TRBV9 and TRBJ2-7; 8 bases align to TRBD2. V was clipped by 0 bases and J by 2 bases; unmatched bases: 7. CDR1 SGDLS and CDR2 YYNGEE come from the germline V gene. The CDR3 has 16 residues. CDR3 sequence (DNA): TGTGCCAGCAGCGTAGCCGGGGGGGCGCAGACCTACGAGCAGTACTTC. It codes for CASSVAGGAQTYEQYF.

The table lists this clone with a count of one. This chain joins TRBV6-6 and TRBJ2-5; no definite D call. The germline V and J ends were trimmed by 2 bases and 1 base, with 14 bases remaining between them. Germline CDR1 MNHNY, CDR2 SVGAGI (reference sequence). CDR3 length equals 16 residues. The CDR3 DNA reads as TGTGCCAGCAGTTACCCCATGAGGTCCGCCCAAGAGACCCAGTACTTC. This codes for CASSYPMRSAQETQYF.

The genes are TRBV6-1 and TRBJ2-7; TRBD2 matches 7 bases. V shed 10 bases and J 3 bases; nucleotides not matched to a gene: 12. Per the germline V gene, CDR1 is MNHNS and CDR2 is SASEGT. CDR3 size: 14 residues. The CDR3 bases are TGTGCCATCGATGGGACTCGGGAGGTCTACGAGCAGTACTTC. This gives the protein CAIDGTREVYEQYF.

On this clone itself: Compared with germline, one end of the junction differs, possibly owing to a read error. The chain combines TRBV11-2 with TRBJ2-7, with TRBD2 matching over 7 bases. Per the germline V gene, CDR1 is SGHAT and CDR2 is FQNNGV. The CDR3 consists of 14 residues. CDR3 in amino acids: CASTLLAPSYEQYF. For the CDR3, the DNA is TGTGCCAGCACCTTACTAGCGCCTTCCTACGAGCAGTACTTC. Full variable domain (outside the CDR3, taken from reference TRBV11-2 and TRBJ2-7): EAGVAQSPRYKIIEKRQSVAFWCNPISGHATLYWYQQILGQGPKLLIQFQNNGVVDDSQLPKDRFSAERLKGVDSTLKIQPAKLEDSAVYLCASTLLAPSYEQYFGPGTRLTVT.

In the case of this clone: Distinct nucleotide sequences in the sample also encode this CDR3. This chain connects TRBV7-2 to TRBJ2-3; TRBD2 is a possible D gene (5 bases). V lost 1 base to trimming and J lost 6 bases, with 11 bases between them. The CDR3 is made up of 14 amino acids. In germline, CDR1 is SGHTA, CDR2 FQGNSA. As DNA, the CDR3 is TGTGCCAGCAGCTTAGGTCTAGCAGGTGATACGCAGTATTTT. Translating it yields CASSLGLAGDTQYF.